One T cell receptor (beta chain) is described in this entry. The table lists this clone with a count of one. The antigen it binds to is not known. Nothing much larger sits one base from this clone, and base qualities are not available. Sample time point, as interpreted from the label and publication: baseline before first vaccination. The vaccinee samples were drawn from two UK trials, COV001 and COV002, one of which was a single-blind randomized controlled phase 2/3 trial testing AZD1222 (ChAdOx1 nCoV-19) in healthy adults. For TCRbeta chain sequencing, PBMC samples were collected from trial participants at day 0 and at day 28 after the second dose. CDR3 length: 14 amino acids, cysteine to phenylalanine. The DNA shown is the 42-base CDR3, in frame from base 1. Sequences SGHRS (CDR1) and YFSETQ (CDR2) are obtained from the germline V gene. V loses 4 bases, J loses 7 bases, and the germline ends lie 14 bases apart.

This sample is part of a study of T cell responses to AZD1222 COVID-19 vaccine (TCRdb year 2021). Study-level background: AZD1222 recipients with second doses at about 4 weeks or about 12 weeks were pooled, because spike-specific TCR depth and breadth did not differ between schedules. TCR sequencing covered over 230 trial participants: 200 to 220 given two doses of AZD1222 and 26 given two doses of MenACWY control vaccine. Trial participants were enrolled by age into 18-55, 56-69 and 70-plus year subgroups, with around 140, 26 and 57 TCR-sequenced participants respectively.

Here is what the overall study found, with its caveats: Conclusions about previously exposed vaccinees are limited because only six or seven AZD1222 recipients were SARS-CoV-2 seropositive at baseline. Nearly half of unique spike-specific TCRs reportedly recognized epitopes outside regions mutated in the B.1.351 and B.1.1.7 variants. After two AZD1222 doses, spike-specific TCR breadth and depth were significantly higher than at day 0 and than in MenACWY recipients. Participants were mostly white British, with more females than males. The authors suggested clonal diversity may have been underestimated. Because no day 14 peak-response samples were available, the repertoires could be characterized only after the peak T cell response. The whole spike protein was spanned by vaccine-associated CD4 TCRs, and dominant responses were seen in regions 160-218 and 743-854. In the small 56-69-year group, the increase in depth fell short of significance, most likely because of low power.

The CDR3 regions of human TCRbeta chains were subjected to immunosequencing. The authors' analysis ran thus. TCRs in the repertoires were compared against a reference library of SARS-CoV-2-specific TCRs that had been generated with the MIRA antigen-specificity platform. Breadth was defined as the fraction of unique TCRs that were SARS-CoV-2-associated, and depth was defined as the fraction of total T cells that were SARS-CoV-2-associated. Each spike-specific TCR was assigned to its reactive spike region and to a CD4 or CD8 class using the MIRA data. Log10-transformed breadth and depth values were compared by one-way ANOVA with Sidak's multiple comparisons tests. TCRdb carries this immuneACCESS record with in-frame sequences only. Its versions omit some clonotypes, under half of them owing to an unresolved V gene in the studies checked, with the rest unexplained. The V and J calls and clone size were taken over from that table, and D and trimming were inferred from the DNA. Recorded for this sample are 200,000 to 300,000 clones; roughly 93% of them occurred a single time. The ten largest clones add up to roughly 0.5% of the sample.

Sequencing used peripheral blood, obtained on day 0 of AZD1222 vaccination. The receptor was isolated from an adult in good health. The sequence joins TRBV5-1 to TRBJ2-2, with an unclear D gene assignment. The CDR3 protein: CASSPTKAIGELFF. The nucleotide sequence is given as TGCGCCAGCAGCCCGACAAAGGCAATCGGGGAGCTGTTTTTT.